The 24 T cell receptor beta chains in this list originate from one sample, sequenced in a study of monozygotic twins with inflammatory bowel disease. TCRdb re-analyzed the 5' RACE reads; it lists each CDR3 protein once, without DNA. This sample's clone table lists approximately 400,000 distinct CDR3 sequences. Source material: blood. These receptors came from a human donor with ulcerative colitis or Crohn's disease, or a healthy co-twin of an affected twin (not recorded which).

The chain employs TRBV7-2 and TRBJ1-1; TCRdb outputs TRBD1, but without DNA this stays unchecked. CDR1 is SGHTA, CDR2 FQGNSA, per germline. This CDR3 has 17 residues. CDR3 amino acids: CASRPGTGGFVFTEAFF.

This chain connects TRBV11-3 to TRBJ2-7; TCRdb indicates TRBD1, and absent DNA this call remains unverified. Looked up from germline, CDR1 is SGHNT and CDR2 is YENEEA. The CDR3 is 15 amino acids. The CDR3 here is CASSSTGGSSYEQYF.

V and J are TRBV5-4 and TRBJ2-3; without DNA, the TCRdb call of TRBD1 cannot be checked. Germline values: CDR1 SGHNT, CDR2 YYREEE (reference sequence). The length of the CDR3 is 16 residues. The CDR3 sequence is CASSLVPAGVSDTQYF.

The gene calls are TRBV5-1 and TRBJ2-1. The germline V gene has CDR1 SGHRS and CDR2 YFSETQ. This CDR3 is 17 amino acids long. The CDR3 spells CASSLAGPHHSDNEQFF.

The chain carries TRBV15 and TRBJ2-3; the TCRdb D gene call, TRBD1, has no DNA to confirm it. Per the germline V gene, CDR1 is LNHNV and CDR2 is YYDKDF (reference sequence). The CDR3 spans 14 residues. This CDR3 is CATSRVAGTDTQYF.

The V call is TRBV7-3, the J call TRBJ1-6; TCRdb's D call, TRBD1, is unchecked because there is no DNA. The CDR3 has 13 amino acids. Germline V gene lookup returns CDR1 SGHTA and CDR2 FQGTGA. CDR3 sequence: CASSLRQGSPLHF.

The rearrangement uses TRBV15 and TRBJ2-6; TCRdb gives TRBD1 as the D gene, but with no DNA this cannot be confirmed. The CDR3 is 17 amino acids. Germline loops: CDR1 LNHNV, CDR2 YYDKDF (reference sequence). The CDR3 region is CATSRGGQGTGANVLTF.

This chain links TRBV5-5 with TRBJ1-1. Germline CDR1 is SGHKS and CDR2 is YYEKEE (reference sequence). The CDR3 loop spans 15 amino acids. The CDR3 sequence is CASSLAGSRNTEAFF.

The gene calls are TRBV5-6 and TRBJ2-7; the TRBD1 assignment by TCRdb is unverifiable without DNA. The length of the CDR3 is 15 residues. In germline, CDR1 is SGHDT, CDR2 YYEEEE. The CDR3 loop reads CASSGNPDRNYEQYF.

V and J are TRBV5-1 and TRBJ2-4. Per germline, CDR1 SGHRS and CDR2 YFSETQ. The CDR3 runs 15 residues. The CDR3 loop reads CASSSGMAAKNIQYF.

The chain recombines TRBV20-1 with TRBJ2-7. In germline, CDR1 is DFQATT, CDR2 SNEGSKA (reference sequence). The CDR3 runs 13 residues. CDR3 protein: CSARIPSRYEQYF.

The chain uses TRBV18 and TRBJ1-1; TCRdb indicates TRBD1, and absent DNA this call remains unverified. CDR3 length: 16 residues. Germline CDR1 is KGHSH and CDR2 is LQKENI. Here the CDR3 reads CASSPLMTGANTEAFF.

This chain joins TRBV5-4 and TRBJ1-2; with no DNA, the TCRdb D assignment of TRBD1 cannot be verified. Germline V gives CDR1 SGHNT, CDR2 YYREEE (reference sequence). This CDR3 spans 16 amino acids. The CDR3 sequence is CASSYLSGTPNYGYTF.

The chain couples TRBV5-5 to TRBJ2-7; the D call from TCRdb, TRBD1, cannot be confirmed without DNA. The CDR3 loop spans 14 amino acids. Germline values: CDR1 SGHKS, CDR2 YYEKEE (reference sequence). CDR3 residues: CASSLGQGTNEQYF.

The rearrangement uses TRBV6-5 and TRBJ2-1; TCRdb's assignment of TRBD2 cannot be checked, as there is no DNA. CDR3 length: 15 amino acids. Germline V gene sequence: CDR1 MNHEY, CDR2 SVGAGI. Here the CDR3 reads CASSYGGGGYNEQFF.

The chain is built from TRBV5-1 and TRBJ2-3. The germline V gene has CDR1 SGHRS and CDR2 YFSETQ. The CDR3 is 12 amino acids. This chain's CDR3 is CASSTYYATQYF.

The rearrangement links TRBV11-2 to TRBJ2-7; no DNA is available, so the TRBD1 call from TCRdb remains unchecked. Germline CDR1 SGHAT, CDR2 FQNNGV. CDR3 length: 14 residues. The CDR3 spells CASSFRGGLYEQYF.

This chain joins TRBV20-1 and TRBJ2-5; TCRdb outputs TRBD1, but without DNA this stays unchecked. Germline CDR1 DFQATT, CDR2 SNEGSKA (reference sequence). This CDR3 has 15 residues. This chain's CDR3 is CSARDAGQGIETQYF.

V gene TRBV19 combines with J gene TRBJ1-2. This CDR3 region has 14 residues. Germline-derived CDR1 and CDR2 are LNHDA and SQIVND (reference sequence). CDR3 amino acids: CASSIQTSNYGYTF.

This chain connects TRBV6-5 to TRBJ2-2. This CDR3 region has 15 residues. Germline V CDR1 and CDR2: MNHEY, SVGAGI. The CDR3 reads CASSSIIPNTGELFF.

The chain recombines TRBV7-3 with TRBJ1-1; TCRdb returns TRBD1, unconfirmable since there is no DNA. Germline CDR1 reads SGHTA; CDR2 reads FQGTGA. The CDR3 sequence is 14 residues long. The CDR3 loop is CASSPSGAGTEAFF.

V and J are TRBV29-1 and TRBJ2-5; there is no DNA to check the TCRdb D call of TRBD2. The CDR3 consists of 13 residues. Germline V gene lookup returns CDR1 SQVTM and CDR2 ANQGSEA. The CDR3 spells CSVGLPLAETQYF.

The rearrangement joins TRBV4-3 to TRBJ2-7; TCRdb's D call of TRBD1 is untestable without DNA. The length of the CDR3 is 15 residues. Per germline, CDR1 LGHNA and CDR2 YSLEER. The CDR3 sequence: CASSQSRDTSEEQYF.

The V and J genes are TRBV12-3 or TRBV12-4 and TRBJ2-1; TCRdb names TRBD1, which stays unverified in the absence of DNA. CDR3 length equals 13 residues. CDR3 residues: CASSRDRGNEQFF.